Listed below are T cell receptor beta chains from one sample, sequenced in a study of T cell repertoires in cytomegalovirus infection. TCRdb itself ran the reads through MiXCR, one entry per CDR3 protein. The sample has 75,000 to 100,000 distinct CDR3 sequences, roughly half seen once. Their recognized antigens are unknown. This specimen was CD8+ T cells from cultured PBMCs, taken from culture after CMV antigen stimulation. The origin of the receptors is a human donor in good health (CMV status not recorded). Some clones in this sample may be carry-over from other donors' samples. Both conserved end residues are part of each CDR3. Each record gives: J gene, clone size, V gene, D gene, CDR3 protein, CDR3 DNA. A D gene is named only where the DNA matches it firmly. A row's size may be missing; if present it is once, few, many or a size class.

>TRBJ2-6|few|TRBV7-2|.
CASTSGASGANVLTF
TGTGCCAGCACCAGCGGAGCATCCGGGGCCAACGTCCTGACTTTC
>TRBJ2-7|.|TRBV4-1|.
CASSQGRGREQYF
TGCGCCAGCAGCCAAGGCAGGGGAAGAGAGCAGTACTTC
>TRBJ1-5|.|TRBV2|TRBD1
CASSGQGRSQPQHF
TGTGCCAGCAGTGGACAGGGTAGGAGTCAGCCCCAGCATTTT
>TRBJ1-1|few|TRBV7-6|TRBD1
CASSSRQGGTEAFF
TGTGCCAGCAGCTCACGACAGGGCGGCACTGAAGCTTTCTTT
>TRBJ2-7|.|TRBV12-3/TRBV12-4|TRBD1
CASNRQGSSYEQYF
TGTGCCAGCAACCGACAGGGTAGCTCCTACGAGCAGTACTTC
>TRBJ1-2|.|TRBV5-6|.
CASSLAGREYGYTF
TGTGCCAGCAGCTTGGCCGGCAGGGAGTATGGCTACACCTTC
>TRBJ2-2|few|TRBV27|TRBD1
CASSLIQGAQTGELFF
TGTGCCAGCAGTTTAATACAGGGGGCGCAAACCGGGGAGCTGTTTTTT
>TRBJ2-3|.|TRBV27|.
CASSLVTSPTKDTQYF
TGTGCCAGCAGTTTAGTTACTAGCCCGACGAAAGATACGCAGTATTTT
>TRBJ2-1|.|TRBV6-8|.
CASTGTSGYNEQFF
TGTGCCAGCACGGGTACTAGTGGATACAATGAGCAGTTCTTC
>TRBJ2-3|.|TRBV6-4|TRBD2
CASSGTSGGSTDTQYF
TGTGCCAGCAGTGGGACTAGCGGGGGGAGCACAGATACGCAGTATTTT
>TRBJ1-1|.|TRBV20-1|.
CSALRTSTEAFF
TGCAGTGCCCTCAGGACGAGCACTGAAGCTTTCTTT
>TRBJ2-3|.|TRBV20-1|.
CSASTDTQYF
TGCAGTGCTAGCACAGATACGCAGTATTTT
>TRBJ2-1|.|TRBV2|TRBD2
CASRLAGHDWQFF
TGTGCCAGTAGACTAGCGGGCCATGACTGGCAGTTCTTC
>TRBJ2-6|.|TRBV5-1|.
CASSLASGANVLTF
TGCGCCAGCAGCTTGGCGAGTGGGGCCAACGTCCTGACTTTC
>TRBJ1-3|.|TRBV18|.
CASSPNRDSNSGNTIYF
TGTGCCAGCTCACCGAACCGTGACAGCAACTCTGGAAACACCATATATTTT
>TRBJ2-3|few|TRBV27|TRBD2
CASSPSGRAGDTQYF
TGTGCCAGCAGTCCTAGCGGGAGGGCAGGAGATACGCAGTATTTT
>TRBJ2-1|.|TRBV6-4|TRBD2
CAVPGLAGSNEQFF
TGTGCCGTTCCGGGACTAGCGGGAAGTAATGAGCAGTTCTTC
>TRBJ2-5|.|TRBV6-5|TRBD2
CASSYSASGVYQETQYF
TGTGCCAGCAGTTACTCGGCTAGCGGGGTGTACCAAGAGACCCAGTACTTC
>TRBJ2-3|.|TRBV7-3|.
CASSLTAGAGDTQYF
TGTGCCAGCAGCTTAACTGCGGGGGCTGGGGATACGCAGTATTTT
>TRBJ1-6|.|TRBV12-3/TRBV12-4|.
CASSFRLYNSPLHF
TGTGCCAGCAGTTTCCGCTTATATAATTCACCCCTCCACTTT
>TRBJ2-5|.|TRBV4-1|.
CASSQERAKTQYF
TGCGCCAGCAGCCAAGAGAGAGCGAAGACCCAGTACTTC
>TRBJ2-2|.|TRBV12-5|.
CASGITETGELFF
TGTGCTAGTGGTATCACTGAGACCGGGGAGCTGTTTTTT
>TRBJ2-7|.|TRBV15|TRBD1
CATSSPTGGGYEQYF
TGTGCCACCAGCAGTCCGACAGGGGGAGGCTACGAGCAGTACTTC
>TRBJ2-5|few|TRBV7-2|.
CASSVGITETQYF
TGTGCCAGCAGCGTCGGAATAACAGAGACCCAGTACTTC
>TRBJ2-3|.|TRBV6-1|.
CASSDIFSTDTQYF
TGTGCCAGCAGTGATATATTTAGCACAGATACGCAGTATTTT
>TRBJ1-1|.|TRBV7-6|.
CASSYLSLEAFF
TGTGCCAGCAGCTACTTGTCCCTAGAAGCTTTCTTT
>TRBJ2-7|.|TRBV7-6|TRBD2
CASSPLADRREQYF
TGTGCCAGCAGCCCTCTAGCGGACCGGCGCGAGCAGTACTTC
>TRBJ2-7|.|TRBV14|.
CASSQGFWGDEQYF
TGTGCCAGCAGCCAAGGGTTCTGGGGCGACGAGCAGTACTTC
>TRBJ2-3|.|TRBV2|.
CASREGEGTDTQYF
TGTGCCAGCAGAGAAGGAGAGGGCACAGATACGCAGTATTTT
>TRBJ2-4|.|TRBV29-1|.
CSVGGYGNIQYF
TGCAGCGTTGGCGGTTACGGTAACATTCAGTACTTC
>TRBJ1-5|.|TRBV28|TRBD1
CASTRTGGFNQPQHF
TGTGCCAGCACCCGGACAGGGGGCTTTAATCAGCCCCAGCATTTT
>TRBJ2-1|.|TRBV6-1|.
CASNPGSSYNEQFF
TGTGCCAGCAACCCGGGGAGCTCCTACAATGAGCAGTTCTTC
>TRBJ2-7|.|TRBV6-1|TRBD2
CASSPGRRLAAYEQYF
TGTGCCAGCAGTCCAGGCAGAAGACTAGCGGCCTACGAGCAGTACTTC
>TRBJ2-1|.|TRBV12-3/TRBV12-4|TRBD2
CASSLEREGSNEQFF
TGTGCCAGCAGTCTCGAGCGGGAGGGTAGTAATGAGCAGTTCTTC
>TRBJ1-2|few|TRBV7-9|.
CASSLEADYGYTF
TGTGCCAGCAGCTTAGAGGCAGACTATGGCTACACCTTC
>TRBJ1-6|few|TRBV7-9|.
CASSPFMSLEGSSYNSPLHF
TGTGCCAGCAGCCCCTTTATGTCCCTTGAGGGGAGCTCCTATAATTCACCCCTCCACTTT
>TRBJ2-3|.|TRBV9|TRBD2
CASSARLAEMADTQYF
TGTGCCAGCAGCGCAAGACTAGCGGAAATGGCAGATACGCAGTATTTT
>TRBJ1-2|.|TRBV5-5|TRBD1
CASSSRDRATHGYTF
TGTGCCAGCAGCTCCCGGGACAGGGCCACTCATGGCTACACCTTC
>TRBJ2-7|.|TRBV7-6|TRBD1
CASSHRGQGYEQYF
TGTGCCAGCAGCCATAGGGGACAGGGTTACGAGCAGTACTTC
>TRBJ2-1|few|TRBV6-1|.
CASSEPPTSRDEQFF
TGTGCCAGCAGTGAACCCCCAACTAGTAGGGATGAGCAGTTCTTC
>TRBJ2-7|.|TRBV7-8|.
CASSLSSGPWEHEQYF
TGTGCCAGCAGCTTATCGTCCGGACCGTGGGAACACGAGCAGTACTTC